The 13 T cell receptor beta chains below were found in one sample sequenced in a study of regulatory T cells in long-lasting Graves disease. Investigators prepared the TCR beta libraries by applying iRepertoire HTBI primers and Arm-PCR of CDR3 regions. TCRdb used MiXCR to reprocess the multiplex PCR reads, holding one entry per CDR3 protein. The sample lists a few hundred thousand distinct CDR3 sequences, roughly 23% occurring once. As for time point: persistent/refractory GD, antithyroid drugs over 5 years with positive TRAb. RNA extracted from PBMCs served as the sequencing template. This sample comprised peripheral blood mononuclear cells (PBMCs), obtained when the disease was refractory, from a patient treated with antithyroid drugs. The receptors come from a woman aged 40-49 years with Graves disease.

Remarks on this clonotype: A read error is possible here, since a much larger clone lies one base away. The CDR3 protein is CASSDVGTGVQNTEALF. The CDR3 coding sequence is TGTGCCAGCAGTGATGTCGGGACAGGGGTCCAGAACACTGAAGCTCTCTTT. The chain joins TRBV2 to TRBJ1-1; 10 positions match TRBD1. Germline CDR1 SNHLY, CDR2 FYNNEI. CDR3 length: 17 residues.

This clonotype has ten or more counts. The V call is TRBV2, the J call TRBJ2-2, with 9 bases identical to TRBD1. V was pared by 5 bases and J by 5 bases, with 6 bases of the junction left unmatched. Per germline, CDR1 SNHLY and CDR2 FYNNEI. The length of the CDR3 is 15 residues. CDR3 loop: CASSRTGAPTGELFF. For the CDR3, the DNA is TGTGCCAGCAGTAGGACAGGGGCACCGACCGGGGAGCTGTTTTTT.

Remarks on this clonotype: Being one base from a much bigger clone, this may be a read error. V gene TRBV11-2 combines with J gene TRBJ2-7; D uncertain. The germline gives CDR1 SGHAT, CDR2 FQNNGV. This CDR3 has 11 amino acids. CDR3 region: CVSSRKDEQYF. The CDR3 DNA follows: TGTGTCAGCAGCAGAAAAGACGAGCAGTACTTC.

This CDR3 reads CASSSRQRDEKLFF. The CDR3 region has the DNA TGTGCCAGCAGCTCTAGACAGCGGGATGAAAAACTGTTTTTT. The J gene is TRBJ1-4, the V gene TRBV5-5; perhaps TRBD1 as D (5 bases). V was pared by 3 bases and J by 6 bases, with 12 bases between. Per the germline V gene, CDR1 is SGHKS and CDR2 is YYEKEE (reference sequence). The CDR3 runs 14 residues.

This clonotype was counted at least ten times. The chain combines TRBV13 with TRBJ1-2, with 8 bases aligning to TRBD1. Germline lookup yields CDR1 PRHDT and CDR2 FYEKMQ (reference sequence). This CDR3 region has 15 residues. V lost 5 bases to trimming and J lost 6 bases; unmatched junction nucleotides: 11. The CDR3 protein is CASSTYLTGENGYTF. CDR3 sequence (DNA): TGTGCCAGCAGCACATACCTGACAGGGGAGAATGGCTACACCTTC.

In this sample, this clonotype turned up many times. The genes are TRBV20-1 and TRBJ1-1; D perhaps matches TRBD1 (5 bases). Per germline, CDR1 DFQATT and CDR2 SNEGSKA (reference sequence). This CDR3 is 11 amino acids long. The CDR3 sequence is CTPTGNTEAFF. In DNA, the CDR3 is TGCACTCCTACAGGGAACACTGAAGCTTTCTTT.

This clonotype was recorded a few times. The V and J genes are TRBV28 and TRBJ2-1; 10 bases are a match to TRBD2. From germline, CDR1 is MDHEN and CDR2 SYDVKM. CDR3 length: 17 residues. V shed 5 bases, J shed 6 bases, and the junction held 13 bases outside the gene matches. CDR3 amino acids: CASSHAPGLAPINEQFF. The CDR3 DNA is TGTGCCAGCAGTCACGCACCGGGACTAGCGCCGATCAATGAGCAGTTCTTC.

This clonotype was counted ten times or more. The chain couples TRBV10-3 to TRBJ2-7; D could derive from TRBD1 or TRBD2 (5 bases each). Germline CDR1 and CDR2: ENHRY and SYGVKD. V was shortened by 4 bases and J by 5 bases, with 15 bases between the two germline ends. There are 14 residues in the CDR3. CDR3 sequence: CAISGKGSRDEQYF. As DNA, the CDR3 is TGTGCCATCAGTGGAAAGGGGAGTCGTGACGAGCAGTACTTC.

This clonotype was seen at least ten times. The CDR3 nucleotides are TGTGCCAGCAGTGTTGGTAGCGGGAGCGGAGAGACCCAGTACTTC. As protein: CASSVGSGSGETQYF. The chain employs TRBV6-1 and TRBJ2-5; 9 bases line up with TRBD2. The germline V gene encodes CDR1 MNHNS and CDR2 SASEGT. The CDR3 extends over 15 amino acids. Germline trimming cut 4 bases from V and 4 bases from J; bases unmatched to any gene: 7.

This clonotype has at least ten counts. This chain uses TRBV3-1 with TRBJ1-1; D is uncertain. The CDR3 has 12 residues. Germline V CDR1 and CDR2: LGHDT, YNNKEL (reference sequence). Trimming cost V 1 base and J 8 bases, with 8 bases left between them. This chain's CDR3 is CASSQAASEAFF. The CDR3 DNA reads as TGTGCCAGCAGCCAAGCTGCTTCAGAAGCTTTCTTT. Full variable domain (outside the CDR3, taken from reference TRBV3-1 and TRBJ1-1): DTAVSQTPKYLVTQMGNDKSIKCEQNLGHDTMYWYKQDSKKFLKIMFSYNNKELIINETVPNRFSPKSPDKAHLNLHINSLELGDSAVYFCASSQAASEAFFGQGTRLTVV.

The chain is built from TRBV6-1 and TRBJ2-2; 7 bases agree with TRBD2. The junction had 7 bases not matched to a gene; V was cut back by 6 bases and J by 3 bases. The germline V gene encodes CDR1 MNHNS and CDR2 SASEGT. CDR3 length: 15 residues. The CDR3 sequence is CASSPSRGDTGELFF. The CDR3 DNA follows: TGTGCCAGCAGCCCCTCCCGGGGGGACACCGGGGAGCTGTTTTTT.

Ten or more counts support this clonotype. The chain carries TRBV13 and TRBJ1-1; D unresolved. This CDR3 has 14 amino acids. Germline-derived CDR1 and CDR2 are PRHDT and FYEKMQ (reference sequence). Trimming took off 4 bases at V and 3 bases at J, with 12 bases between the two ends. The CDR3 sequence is CASSWHGWDTEAFF. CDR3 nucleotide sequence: TGTGCCAGCAGCTGGCATGGTTGGGACACTGAAGCTTTCTTT.

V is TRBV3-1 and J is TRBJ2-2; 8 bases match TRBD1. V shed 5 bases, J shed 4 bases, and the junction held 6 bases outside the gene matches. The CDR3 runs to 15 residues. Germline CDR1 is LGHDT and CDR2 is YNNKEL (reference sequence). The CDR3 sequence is CASSKGQATTGELFF. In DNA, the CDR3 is TGTGCCAGCAGCAAGGGACAGGCAACCACCGGGGAGCTGTTTTTT.